A single sample gave rise to the 22 T cell receptor beta chains below, sequenced in a study of T cells in Graves' hyperthyroidism and ophthalmopathy. TCR beta CDR3 sequences were amplified from RNA transcripts. Primed by the HTBI set, a first-round RT-PCR was run on the TCR CDR3. TCRdb recomputed calls from the multiplex PCR reads with MiXCR, one row per CDR3 protein. This sample has under 400,000 distinct CDR3 sequences, with 11% to 15% found just once. The sequenced sample consisted of blood. Receptors were obtained from a woman aged 55 to 70 with Graves' hyperthyroidism.

This clonotype was detected ten times or more. The rearrangement uses TRBV7-8 and TRBJ2-3; D may be TRBD2 (6 bases). The CDR3 contains 13 residues. Germline V gene data show CDR1 as SGHVS and CDR2 as FQNEAQ. Trimming shortened V by 1 base and J by 14 bases, and 16 bases separated the two germline ends. CDR3 sequence: CASSLEWAGTRYF. The CDR3 coding sequence is TGTGCCAGCAGCTTAGAGTGGGCGGGAACACGGTATTTT.

This clonotype was detected many times. The rearrangement joins TRBV27 to TRBJ1-5, with D unclear. Germline V gene lookup returns CDR1 MNHEY and CDR2 SMNVEV (reference sequence). Deletions cut 0 bases from V and 2 bases from J, with 11 bases between. The CDR3 loop spans 16 amino acids. The CDR3 loop is CASSLSGNGGNQPQHF. CDR3 sequence (DNA): TGTGCCAGCAGTTTATCAGGAAACGGCGGCAATCAGCCCCAGCATTTT.

This clonotype was observed a few times. The CDR3 is CASSPWRGQADTQYF. For the CDR3, the DNA is TGTGCCAGCAGCCCCTGGCGGGGCCAGGCAGATACGCAGTATTTT. This chain links TRBV7-2 with TRBJ2-3; the D gene is possibly TRBD2 (6 bases). Between the trimmed V and J ends, which lost 5 bases and 4 bases, there was a span of 16 bases. CDR1 and CDR2 from the germline V gene are SGHTA and FQGNSA. The CDR3 is made up of 15 amino acids.

This clonotype was detected ten times or more. This chain uses TRBV14 with TRBJ1-1; no firm D call. Trimming stripped 0 bases from V and 2 bases from J, with 4 bases between. CDR3 size: 13 residues. The V gene's germline CDR1 is SGHDN and CDR2 FVKESK. CDR3 loop: CASSQDQNTEAFF. The CDR3 DNA follows: TGTGCCAGCAGCCAAGATCAAAACACTGAAGCTTTCTTT.

This clonotype has more than one count but fewer than ten. The chain joins TRBV20-1 to TRBJ2-7; 10 bases align to TRBD2. The CDR3 has 16 amino acids. V lost 0 bases, J lost 0 bases, and 5 bases stayed unmatched. CDR1 is DFQATT and CDR2 is SNEGSKA in the germline V gene (reference sequence). CDR3 region: CSARDYSSGSSYEQYF. Here the CDR3 DNA reads TGCAGTGCTAGAGATTATTCTAGCGGGAGCTCCTACGAGCAGTACTTC.

This clonotype occurred many times. The genes are TRBV6-1 and TRBJ2-3; D call uncertain. Deletions cut 7 bases from V and 6 bases from J, with 20 bases between. The CDR3 has 15 amino acids. In germline, CDR1 is MNHNS, CDR2 SASEGT. In DNA, the CDR3 is TGTGCCAGCACCCAGGACCGCTTGCTAGAGGATACGCAGTATTTT. This translates into CASTQDRLLEDTQYF.

This clonotype was seen more than once but under ten times. The rearrangement joins TRBV29-1 to TRBJ2-7, with a weak D call TRBD2 (5 bases). The CDR3 extends over 14 amino acids. Trimming stripped 5 bases from V and 2 bases from J, with 16 bases between. CDR1 SQVTM and CDR2 ANQGSEA come from the germline V gene. The CDR3 coding sequence is TGCAGCGTTATTGACCCCCGGGGAACCTACGAGCAGTACTTC. It translates to CSVIDPRGTYEQYF.

J is TRBJ2-3 and V is TRBV20-1; unclear D gene. Germline loops: CDR1 DFQATT, CDR2 SNEGSKA (reference sequence). CDR3 size: 15 residues. V was trimmed by 0 bases and J by 0 bases, leaving 10 bases between them. CDR3 coding DNA: TGCAGTGCTAGAGATGGCGTAACTAGCACAGATACGCAGTATTTT. Translated: CSARDGVTSTDTQYF.

This clonotype was recorded many times. The V and J genes are TRBV15 and TRBJ1-4; D not certain. Trimming cost V 1 base and J 4 bases, with 4 bases left between them. Germline V gene data show CDR1 as LNHNV and CDR2 as YYDKDF (reference sequence). This CDR3 has 13 residues. The CDR3 reads CATSRGHNEKLFF. CDR3 coding DNA: TGTGCCACCAGCAGAGGCCATAATGAAAAACTGTTTTTT.

This rearrangement joins TRBV4-1 to TRBJ1-2; D remains ambiguous. The V gene lost 3 bases and the J gene lost 5 bases, with 13 bases spanning the gap. Germline CDR1 reads MGHRA; CDR2 reads YSYEKL. The CDR3 is 14 residues long. The CDR3 loop reads CASSQASMDYGYTF. CDR3 sequence (DNA): TGCGCCAGCAGCCAGGCATCCATGGATTATGGCTACACCTTC.

This clonotype has only a few counts. The chain links TRBV11-3 to TRBJ2-7; the D is unclear. The CDR3 runs 14 residues. From germline, CDR1 is SGHNT and CDR2 YENEEA. The ends were cut back, 1 base at V and 1 base at J, with 8 bases in the middle. CDR3 region: CASSLVAESYEQYF. The CDR3 region has the DNA TGTGCCAGCAGCTTAGTCGCAGAGTCCTACGAGCAGTACTTC.

This clonotype was detected ten times or more. The gene calls are TRBV28 and TRBJ2-3; 10 bases fit TRBD2. CDR3 length: 15 residues. From germline, CDR1 is MDHEN and CDR2 SYDVKM. With 8 bases clipped from V and 4 bases from J, the junction kept 9 bases outside the gene matches. CDR3 coding DNA: TGTGCCAGCGGCCCTAGCGGGAGCCTTTCAGATACGCAGTATTTT. Protein product: CASGPSGSLSDTQYF.

This clonotype has just a few counts. V usage is TRBV19 and J usage is TRBJ1-1, with 10 bases fitting TRBD1. CDR1 LNHDA and CDR2 SQIVND come from the germline V gene (reference sequence). This CDR3 is 19 amino acids long. V shed 7 bases and J 3 bases; nucleotides not matched to a gene: 20. The CDR3 sequence is CASIPFAGQGHTGDTEAFF. DNA for the CDR3: TGTGCCAGTATCCCTTTTGCGGGACAGGGGCATACTGGGGACACTGAAGCTTTCTTT.

The CDR3 nucleotides are TGTGCCAGCAGTAACATGGCTAGGGAAGCTTTCTTT. This codes for CASSNMAREAFF. J is TRBJ1-1 and V is TRBV7-9, with D unclear. The CDR3 length is 12 residues. The ends were cut back, 6 bases at V and 8 bases at J, with 13 bases in the middle. CDR1 is SEHNR, CDR2 FQNEAQ, per germline (reference sequence).

V gene TRBV2 combines with J gene TRBJ2-2; 12 bases map to TRBD2. Germline V gene sequence: CDR1 SNHLY, CDR2 FYNNEI. The CDR3 has 17 residues. The V segment lost 8 bases and the J segment 5 bases; nucleotides outside the gene matches: 12. For the CDR3, the DNA is TGTGCCAGCCGCGCTAGCGGGAGGGCCTGGTGGACCGGGGAGCTGTTTTTT. Encoded protein: CASRASGRAWWTGELFF. Combining the CDR3 with reference TRBV2 and TRBJ2-2 gives the whole variable domain EPEVTQTPSHQVTQMGQEVILRCVPISNHLYFYWYRQILGQKVEFLVSFYNNEISEKSEIFDDQFSVERPDGSNFTLKIRSTKLEDSAMYFCASRASGRAWWTGELFFGEGSRLTVL.

The sample holds many counts of this clonotype. The chain is built from TRBV5-6 and TRBJ1-1, with D perhaps matching TRBD1 (5 bases). Germline values: CDR1 SGHDT, CDR2 YYEEEE. CDR3 length: 13 residues. V shed 0 bases and J shed 10 bases, with 13 bases lying between them. CDR3 DNA: TGTGCCAGCAGCTTGGGGGACGGACTAGTAGCTTTCTTT. Amino acids: CASSLGDGLVAFF.

The chain is built from TRBV12-5 and TRBJ1-3; D perhaps matches TRBD1 (5 bases). V lost 1 base to trimming and J lost 0 bases, with 22 bases between them. Germline CDR1 is LGHNT and CDR2 is FRNRAP. This CDR3 has 20 amino acids. The CDR3 DNA reads as TGTGCTAGTGGTTTGGCGCGACAGATATCACTTTCGAGCTCTGGAAACACCATATATTTT. It yields the protein CASGLARQISLSSSGNTIYF.

This rearrangement joins TRBV15 to TRBJ1-6, with 7 bases matching TRBD1. Trimming took 0 bases from V and 10 from J; bases not matched to a gene: 3. This CDR3 is 14 amino acids long. Germline-derived CDR1 and CDR2 are LNHNV and YYDKDF (reference sequence). The CDR3 spells CATSREQGTSPLHF. The CDR3 region has the DNA TGTGCCACCAGCAGAGAACAGGGGACATCACCCCTCCACTTT.

The sample holds a few counts of this clonotype. The chain combines TRBV2 with TRBJ1-1, with D hard to call. CDR1 SNHLY and CDR2 FYNNEI come from the germline V gene. The CDR3 runs 13 residues. Trimming pared 4 bases from V and 1 base from J, leaving 7 bases between. The CDR3 nucleotides are TGTGCCAGCAGTGCTACAGAGAACACTGAAGCTTTCTTT. This sequence encodes CASSATENTEAFF.

This clonotype was detected only once. The CDR3 DNA sequence: TGTGCCAGCGGGGGGACTACCGCCAGGTACTTC. Its protein product is CASGGTTARYF. The chain combines TRBV7-8 with TRBJ2-5, with 7 bases that match TRBD2. The length of the CDR3 is 11 residues. Germline CDR1 SGHVS, CDR2 FQNEAQ. The trim removed 8 bases at V and 13 bases at J, leaving 10 bases unmatched.

This clonotype was seen ten or more times. CDR3 sequence (DNA): TGTGCCTGGAGTACGACAGGGGGTCAGCCCCAGCATTTT. Protein product: CAWSTTGGQPQHF. V is TRBV30 and J is TRBJ1-5; 9 bases are a match to TRBD1. With 2 bases clipped from V and 6 bases from J, the junction kept 2 bases outside the gene matches. The CDR3 is 13 amino acids. CDR1 is GTSNPN, CDR2 SVGIG, per germline (reference sequence).

The chain has TRBV19 and TRBJ2-2, with 15 bases aligning to TRBD2. CDR1 is LNHDA and CDR2 is SQIVND in the germline V gene (reference sequence). J gave up 7 bases and V 3 bases, and 6 bases lay outside the gene matches. This CDR3 is 17 amino acids long. The CDR3 DNA sequence: TGTGCCAGTAGTATCGGACTAGCGGGAGGGCAGGGCGGGGAGCTGTTTTTT. Its translation: CASSIGLAGGQGGELFF.